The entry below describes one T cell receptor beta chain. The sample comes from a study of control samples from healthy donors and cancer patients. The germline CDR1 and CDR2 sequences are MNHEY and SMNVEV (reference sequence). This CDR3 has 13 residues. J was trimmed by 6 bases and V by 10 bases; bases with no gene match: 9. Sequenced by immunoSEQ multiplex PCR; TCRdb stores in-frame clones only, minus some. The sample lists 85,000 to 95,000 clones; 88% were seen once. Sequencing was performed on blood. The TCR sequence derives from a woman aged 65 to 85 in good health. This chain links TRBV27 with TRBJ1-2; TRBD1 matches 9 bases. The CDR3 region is CATRMGQGHGYTF. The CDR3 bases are TGTGCCACCAGGATGGGACAGGGCCATGGCTACACCTTC.